Described below is a single TCR beta chain sequence and its context. This clonotype has a handful of counts. Its antigen target is currently unknown. No much larger clone exists at a distance of one base, and base qualities are not known. Spanning cysteine to phenylalanine, the CDR3 consists of 16 amino acids. The kept DNA is CDR3 alone, 48 bases in frame from the first base. From V the trimming removes 4 bases and from J it removes 3 bases, while the gene matches leave 10 bases of the junction unaccounted for. The germline V gene (reference sequence) provides CDR1 LGHDT and CDR2 YNNKEL. The method was 5' RACE. Sequenced using an Illumina HiSeq 2500. The second PCR ran for about 7 to 11 cycles and used a J-beta primer mix along with a sample-barcoded 5' primer. A unique molecular identifier was introduced onto each TCR beta cDNA molecule by a template-switch 5' adaptor carrying 12 random nucleotides. Each sample yielded at least 3 million CDR3-containing paired-end reads. First-strand cDNA was synthesized from all RNA with the Mint cDNA synthesis kit, primed by a TRBC-specific oligonucleotide. After uracil-DNA glycosylase treatment, a first 18-cycle PCR used universal primers M1SS and BC2_uni_R on all cDNA. Per the authors' processing: Each sample was normalized by randomly selecting 1 million high-quality reads, each carrying a distinct molecular identifier. Reads with shared molecular identifiers were discarded instead of being binned into consensus sequences. MiTCR, set to a Q25 quality threshold and the strictest error-elimination algorithm, was used for CDR3 identification, clonotype clustering and error correction. A nonparametric unseen species model with Euler transformation was used to estimate a lower bound on total TCR beta diversity. TCRdb reprocessing: public reads trimmed at Q25 with fastp, clones called with MiXCR, in-frame beta chains kept. Identical CDR3 protein sequences are pooled into one entry, listed with their most common genes and DNA. Here the V and J calls rest on TCRdb's processing, not on the authors' analysis. For this sample the table gives some 760,000 distinct CDR3 sequences, of which just under 25% were detected only once. The top ten constitute around 9.2% of the sample.

Donors were a few dozen systemically healthy Caucasian individuals from Russia aged roughly 6 to 90 years. Each donor gave about 9.8 milliliters of peripheral blood, drawn into EDTA-treated Vacutainer tubes. Ficoll-Paque density-gradient centrifugation was used to isolate PBMCs, with at least 6.5 million per sample. Trizol reagent was used to extract total RNA from the PBMCs, yielding at least 5.5 micrograms per sample. For every donor, flow cytometry on a PBMC aliquot measured the percentage of naive CD45RAhigh/CD27high T cells. The data were obtained in a study of blood T cells in healthy people across ages (dated by TCRdb to the mid-2010s). Describing the broader study: In model experiments, template switching captured roughly one uniquely barcoded TCR beta cDNA molecule for every two T cells. Age-related changes in TCR beta repertoire diversity were measured in the study by deep sequencing normalized with unique cDNA molecular identifiers. Donors were grouped into four age groups: young (average about 15 years), middle-aged (around 39), aged (about 60) and long-lived (around 80). Using the same blood draw, the study looked at two additional independent replicas of 1 million unique cDNA reads for two donors, one aged 18 to 29 and the other aged 80 or older.

Study-wide findings and limitations: Bulk unsorted PBMC profiling prevented conclusive comparison of naive and antigen-experienced compartments. Observed TCR beta diversity per million T cells fell roughly linearly with age, and a significant reduction was already apparent by age roughly 40. The long-lived group showed more naive CD4+ T cells, fewer expanded clones and increased TCR diversity than the aged group, suggesting age selection. The percentage of naive T cells measured by flow cytometry correlated strongly with observed TCR beta diversity. Total diversity estimates from one million sequenced T cells were considered lower bounds and underestimates. Because the CMV infection status of the donors was unknown, age-related changes in expanded clonotypes may potentially have been confounded.

The data also belong to a second study, concerning T cells of mothers and their children. As that second paper reports: The donors were nine systemically healthy Caucasian individuals, made up of three mothers and their six children. cDNA synthesis used all of the extracted RNA, with 1.5 ug of RNA in each 15 ul reaction. Sample barcodes and 2-4 random nucleotides were added via the M1S primer in the second PCR. Each mother yielded over 8 million TCR beta CDR3 reads and each child about 3 million reads. In both related and unrelated pairs, thymic selection shapes the output of TCR recombination in a similar way, with inherited differences having only a minor effect. Normalized repertoire overlap was always slightly but never significantly higher in related than unrelated mother-child pairs. No persistent microchimeric T cell clones were found, with a detection sensitivity of around 100 clones per million clonotypes. Deep NGS was used in the study to compare the TCR beta repertoires of mothers and children and to look for features that separate related mother-child pairs from unrelated individuals. On average, the children were roughly 10 +/- 4 years old, while the mothers were about 37 +/- 4 years old. After adapters were ligated using NEBNext reagents, the libraries underwent 100+100 nt paired-end sequencing on an Illumina HiSeq 2000. Mother and child libraries were prepared a month apart and sequenced in separate runs to prevent cross-contamination. For each donor, between roughly 500,000 and 2,300,000 distinct TCR beta clonotypes were identified. Naive TCR beta clonotypes were estimated from low-frequency clonotypes matched to each donor's FACS-determined naive share, without sorting.

The rearranged segments are TRBV3-1 and TRBJ2-5; 8 central nucleotides agree with TRBD1. The sequencing sample was made of blood. The TCR sequence derives from a boy under 18 in good health. The CDR3 region reads CASSPDRAGGEETQYF. The DNA sequence is given as TGTGCCAGCAGCCCGGACAGGGCAGGGGGTGAAGAGACCCAGTACTTC.